The present entry profiles one TCR beta chain with its context. In the authors' workflow: How many nucleated cells were present was estimated from reference gene primer amplification. Assay used: immunoSEQ multiplex PCR; TCRdb lists only in-frame clones, some missing. The D gene and trimming were derived from the DNA, and the V and J assignments and clone size from that table. The sample carries tens of thousands of clones, 80% to 90% recorded once. Germline CDR1 is SGDLS and CDR2 is YYNGEE. This CDR3 spans 15 amino acids. Trimming took 0 bases from V and 3 from J, leaving 12 bases between them. This record comes from a study of blood T cell repertoires in COVID-19. At the level of the study: Sources were T cells, B-cell-depleted T cells, or PBMCs; the material itself was cDNA or gDNA.

This sequence was found in a human donor in a cohort sampled during active COVID-19. The chain couples TRBV9 to TRBJ1-1; D not resolved. The sample taken for sequencing was peripheral blood. The CDR3 loop reads CASSVDPGRDTEAFF. As DNA, the CDR3 is TGTGCCAGCAGCGTAGATCCGGGGAGGGACACTGAAGCTTTCTTT. Complete variable domain (other parts from reference TRBV9 and TRBJ1-1): DSGVTQTPKHLITATGQRVTLRCSPRSGDLSVYWYQQSLDQGLQFLIQYYNGEERAKGNILERFSAQQFPDLHSELNLSSLELGDSALYFCASSVDPGRDTEAFFGQGTRLTVV.